This TCR beta chain appears in the sequencing data of a study of blood T cells in healthy people across ages. Study-wide results and limits: Donor CMV status was unknown, possibly confounding expanded clonotype changes. Calculation of diversity from one million T cells yielded estimates considered to be underestimates. Roughly linear age-related decline in beta diversity appeared, significant by age around 40.

To note about this clonotype: Its antigen is as yet unknown. An end of the junction does not agree with germline; a read error may underlie this.

The CDR3 consists of 15 residues. Germline V lookup: CDR1 LNHNV, CDR2 YYDKDF (reference sequence). Using a J-beta primer mix together with a sample-barcoded 5' primer, a second PCR was run for roughly 7 to 12 cycles. TCRdb redid the calling of the 5' RACE reads with MiXCR, one entry per CDR3 protein. Of about a million distinct CDR3 sequences listed, 51% are singletons. This receptor was identified in an older woman in good health. The J gene is TRBJ2-7, the V gene TRBV15; no clear D. The J call is doubtful: the DNA matches TRBJ2-5 better. The sample consisted of blood. CDR3 protein: CATSRVGRSQETQYF. DNA for the CDR3: TGTGCCACCAGTAGAGTGGGCAGGTCCCAAGAGACCCAGTACTTC.